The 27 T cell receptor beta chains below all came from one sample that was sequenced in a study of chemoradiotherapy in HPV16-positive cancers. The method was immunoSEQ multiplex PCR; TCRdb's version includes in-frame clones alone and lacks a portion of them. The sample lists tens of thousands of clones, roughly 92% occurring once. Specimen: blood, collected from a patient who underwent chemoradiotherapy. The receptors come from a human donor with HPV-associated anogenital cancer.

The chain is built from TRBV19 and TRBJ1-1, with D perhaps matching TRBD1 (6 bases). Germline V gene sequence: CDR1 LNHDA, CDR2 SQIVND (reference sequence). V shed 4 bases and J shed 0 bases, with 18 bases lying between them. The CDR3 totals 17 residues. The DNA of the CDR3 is TGTGCCAGTAGTAGACAGGCGGCAGGGCCAATGAACACTGAAGCTTTCTTT. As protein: CASSRQAAGPMNTEAFF.

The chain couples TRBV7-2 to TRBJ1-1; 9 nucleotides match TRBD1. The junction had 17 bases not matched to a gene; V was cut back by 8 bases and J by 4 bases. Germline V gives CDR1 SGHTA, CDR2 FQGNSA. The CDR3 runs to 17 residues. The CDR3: CASAGQGFTAVTTEAFF. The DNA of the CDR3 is TGTGCCAGCGCGGGACAGGGTTTTACCGCGGTCACCACTGAAGCTTTCTTT.

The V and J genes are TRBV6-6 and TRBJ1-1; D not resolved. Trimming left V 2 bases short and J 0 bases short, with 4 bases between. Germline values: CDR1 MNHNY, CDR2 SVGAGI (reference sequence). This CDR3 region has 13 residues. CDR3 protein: CASSYDVNTEAFF. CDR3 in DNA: TGTGCCAGCAGTTACGACGTGAACACTGAAGCTTTCTTT.

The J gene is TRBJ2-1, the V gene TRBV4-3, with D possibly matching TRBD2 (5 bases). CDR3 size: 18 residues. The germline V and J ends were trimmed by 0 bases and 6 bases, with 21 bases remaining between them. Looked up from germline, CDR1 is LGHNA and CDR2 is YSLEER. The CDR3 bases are TGCGCCAGCAGCCAAGACCCCCCCAAGAGTATAGGGAGCAATGAGCAGTTCTTC. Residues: CASSQDPPKSIGSNEQFF.

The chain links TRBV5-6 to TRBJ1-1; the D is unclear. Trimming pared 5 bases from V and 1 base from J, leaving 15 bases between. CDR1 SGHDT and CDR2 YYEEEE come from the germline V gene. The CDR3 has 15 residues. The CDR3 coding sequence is TGTGCCAGCAGGGCGTCATTAAGGAGGAACACTGAAGCTTTCTTT. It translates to CASRASLRRNTEAFF.

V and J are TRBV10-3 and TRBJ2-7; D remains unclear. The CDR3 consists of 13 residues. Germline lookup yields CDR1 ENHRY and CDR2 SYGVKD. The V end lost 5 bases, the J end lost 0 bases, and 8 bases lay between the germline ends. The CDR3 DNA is TGTGCCATCAGTCGAACGAGCTCCTACGAGCAGTACTTC. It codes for CAISRTSSYEQYF.

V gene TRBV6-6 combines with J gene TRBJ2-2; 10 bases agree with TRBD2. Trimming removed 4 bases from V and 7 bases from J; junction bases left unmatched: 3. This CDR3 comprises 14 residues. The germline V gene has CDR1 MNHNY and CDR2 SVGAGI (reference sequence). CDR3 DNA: TGTGCCAGCAGTTCTAGCGGGGGTAACGGGGAGCTGTTTTTT. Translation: CASSSSGGNGELFF.

The CDR3 nucleotides read TGTGCCAGCAGTCAATCGTATCAAGAGACCCAGTACTTC. The encoded protein is CASSQSYQETQYF. The chain is built from TRBV27 and TRBJ2-5; D gene unclear. This CDR3 region has 13 residues. Germline loops: CDR1 MNHEY, CDR2 SMNVEV (reference sequence). With 5 bases removed from V and 2 bases from J, the gap between germline ends came to 9 bases.

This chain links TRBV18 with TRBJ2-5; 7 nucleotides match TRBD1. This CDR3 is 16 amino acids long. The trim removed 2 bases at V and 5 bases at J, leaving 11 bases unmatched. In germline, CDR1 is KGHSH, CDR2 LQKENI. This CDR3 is CASSPTGQNIGETQYF. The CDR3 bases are TGTGCCAGCTCACCAACGGGACAGAATATAGGGGAGACCCAGTACTTC.

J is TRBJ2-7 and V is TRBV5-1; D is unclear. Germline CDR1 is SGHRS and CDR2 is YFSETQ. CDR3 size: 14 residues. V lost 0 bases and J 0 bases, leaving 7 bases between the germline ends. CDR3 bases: TGCGCCAGCAGCTTGGGGTCTCTCTCCTACGAGCAGTACTTC. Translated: CASSLGSLSYEQYF.

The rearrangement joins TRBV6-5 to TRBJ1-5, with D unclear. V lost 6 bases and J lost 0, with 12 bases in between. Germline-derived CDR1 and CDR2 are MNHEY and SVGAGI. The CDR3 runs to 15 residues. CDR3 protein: CASSRRRDSNQPQHF. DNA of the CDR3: TGTGCCAGCAGCCGACGTCGAGATAGCAATCAGCCCCAGCATTTT.

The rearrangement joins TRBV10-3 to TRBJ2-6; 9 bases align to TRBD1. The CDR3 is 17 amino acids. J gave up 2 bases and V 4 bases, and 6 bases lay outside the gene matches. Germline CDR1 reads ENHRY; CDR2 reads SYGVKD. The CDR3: CAISAAQGAPGANVLTF. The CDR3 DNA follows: TGTGCCATCAGTGCCGCACAGGGGGCGCCTGGGGCCAACGTCCTGACTTTC.

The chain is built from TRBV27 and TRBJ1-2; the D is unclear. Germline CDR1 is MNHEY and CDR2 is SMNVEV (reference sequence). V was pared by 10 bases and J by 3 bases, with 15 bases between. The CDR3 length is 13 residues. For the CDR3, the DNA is TGTGCCACCAAAACGTGGCAAGACTATGGCTACACCTTC. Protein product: CATKTWQDYGYTF.

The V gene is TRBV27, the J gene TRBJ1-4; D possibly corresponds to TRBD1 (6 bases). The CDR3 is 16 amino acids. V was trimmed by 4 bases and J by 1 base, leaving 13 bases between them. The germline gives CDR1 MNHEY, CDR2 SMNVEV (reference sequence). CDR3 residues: CASSSGGRLTNEKLFF. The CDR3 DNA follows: TGTGCCAGCAGTTCCGGGGGGCGGCTAACTAATGAAAAACTGTTTTTT.

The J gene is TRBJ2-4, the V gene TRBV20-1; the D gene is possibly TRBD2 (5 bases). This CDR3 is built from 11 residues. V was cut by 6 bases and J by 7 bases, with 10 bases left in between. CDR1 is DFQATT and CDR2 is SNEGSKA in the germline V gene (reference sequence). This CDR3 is CSAPRVNIQYF. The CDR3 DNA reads TGCAGTGCCCCGAGGGTGAACATTCAGTACTTC.

The CDR3 loop is CATLQPMIYEQYF. The CDR3 coding sequence is TGTGCCACCCTACAGCCCATGATCTACGAGCAGTACTTC. V gene TRBV6-5 combines with J gene TRBJ2-7, with D uncertain. V dropped 10 bases and J dropped 3 bases, with 16 bases sitting between them. The CDR3 spans 13 residues. Germline assignment: CDR1 MNHEY and CDR2 SVGAGI.

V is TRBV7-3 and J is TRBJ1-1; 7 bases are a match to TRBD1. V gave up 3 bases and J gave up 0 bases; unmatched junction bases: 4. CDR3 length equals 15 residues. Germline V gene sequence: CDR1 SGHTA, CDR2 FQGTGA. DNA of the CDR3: TGTGCCAGCAGCTTGGACAGGCGAATGAACACTGAAGCTTTCTTT. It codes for CASSLDRRMNTEAFF.

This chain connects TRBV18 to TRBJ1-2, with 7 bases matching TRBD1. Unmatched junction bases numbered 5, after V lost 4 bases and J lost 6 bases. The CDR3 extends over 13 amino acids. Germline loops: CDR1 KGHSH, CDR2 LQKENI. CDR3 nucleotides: TGTGCCAGCTCACTCGACAGGGAGGATGGCTACACCTTC. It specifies CASSLDREDGYTF.

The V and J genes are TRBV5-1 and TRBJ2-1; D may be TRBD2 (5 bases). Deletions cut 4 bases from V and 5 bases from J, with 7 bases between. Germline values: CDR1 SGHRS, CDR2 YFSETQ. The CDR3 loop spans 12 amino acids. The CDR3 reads CASSRTDNEQFF. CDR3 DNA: TGCGCCAGCAGCCGGACTGACAATGAGCAGTTCTTC.

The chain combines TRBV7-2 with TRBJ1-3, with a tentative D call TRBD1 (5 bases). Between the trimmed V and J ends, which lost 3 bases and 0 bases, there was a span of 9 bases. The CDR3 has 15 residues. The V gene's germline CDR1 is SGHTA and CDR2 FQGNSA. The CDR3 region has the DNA TGTGCCAGCAGCTTGTACAGGTCCTCTGGAAACACCATATATTTT. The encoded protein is CASSLYRSSGNTIYF.

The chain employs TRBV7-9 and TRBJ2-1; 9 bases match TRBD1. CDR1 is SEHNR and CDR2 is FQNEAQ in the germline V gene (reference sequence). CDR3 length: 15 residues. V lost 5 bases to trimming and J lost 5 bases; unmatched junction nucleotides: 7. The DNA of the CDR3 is TGTGCCAGCAGCAATTCCGGGACAGGGAACAATGAGCAGTTCTTC. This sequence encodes CASSNSGTGNNEQFF.

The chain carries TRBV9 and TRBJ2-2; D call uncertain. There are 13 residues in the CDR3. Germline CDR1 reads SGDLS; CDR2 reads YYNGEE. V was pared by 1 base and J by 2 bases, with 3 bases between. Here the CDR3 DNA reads TGTGCCAGCAGCGTATTTAACACCGGGGAGCTGTTTTTT. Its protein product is CASSVFNTGELFF. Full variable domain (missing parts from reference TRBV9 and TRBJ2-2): DSGVTQTPKHLITATGQRVTLRCSPRSGDLSVYWYQQSLDQGLQFLIQYYNGEERAKGNILERFSAQQFPDLHSELNLSSLELGDSALYFCASSVFNTGELFFGEGSRLTVL.

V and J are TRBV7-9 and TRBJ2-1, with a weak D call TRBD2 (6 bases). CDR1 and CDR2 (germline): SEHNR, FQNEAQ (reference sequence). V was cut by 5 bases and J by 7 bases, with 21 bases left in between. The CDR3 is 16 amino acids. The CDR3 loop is CASSHVGRDPKNEQFF. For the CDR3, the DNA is TGTGCCAGCAGCCACGTTGGGCGGGACCCCAAGAATGAGCAGTTCTTC.

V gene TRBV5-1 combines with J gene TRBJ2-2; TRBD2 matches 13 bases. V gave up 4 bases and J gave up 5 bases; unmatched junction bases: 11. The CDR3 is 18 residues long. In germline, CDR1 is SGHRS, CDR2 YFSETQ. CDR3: CASSDGLAGDLWTGELFF. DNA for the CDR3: TGCGCCAGCAGCGACGGACTAGCGGGGGATTTATGGACCGGGGAGCTGTTTTTT.

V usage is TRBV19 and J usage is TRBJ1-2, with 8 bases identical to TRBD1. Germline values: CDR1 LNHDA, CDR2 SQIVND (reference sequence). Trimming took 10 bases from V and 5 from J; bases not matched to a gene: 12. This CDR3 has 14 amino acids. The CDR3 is CATTNPGGAYGYTF. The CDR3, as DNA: TGTGCCACTACTAACCCAGGGGGCGCGTATGGCTACACCTTC.

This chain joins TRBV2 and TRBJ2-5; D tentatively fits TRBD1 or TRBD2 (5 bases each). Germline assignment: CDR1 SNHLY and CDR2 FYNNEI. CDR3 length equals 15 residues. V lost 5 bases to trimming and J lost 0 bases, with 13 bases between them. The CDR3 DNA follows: TGTGCCAGCAGTTTTATGGGGACGTACCAAGAGACCCAGTACTTC. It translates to CASSFMGTYQETQYF.

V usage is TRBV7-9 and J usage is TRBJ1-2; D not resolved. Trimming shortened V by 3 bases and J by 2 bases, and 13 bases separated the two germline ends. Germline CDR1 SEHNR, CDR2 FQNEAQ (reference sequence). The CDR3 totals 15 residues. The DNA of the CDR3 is TGTGCCAGCAGCTTTATGGCCCGTGGGAACTATGGCTACACCTTC. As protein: CASSFMARGNYGYTF.